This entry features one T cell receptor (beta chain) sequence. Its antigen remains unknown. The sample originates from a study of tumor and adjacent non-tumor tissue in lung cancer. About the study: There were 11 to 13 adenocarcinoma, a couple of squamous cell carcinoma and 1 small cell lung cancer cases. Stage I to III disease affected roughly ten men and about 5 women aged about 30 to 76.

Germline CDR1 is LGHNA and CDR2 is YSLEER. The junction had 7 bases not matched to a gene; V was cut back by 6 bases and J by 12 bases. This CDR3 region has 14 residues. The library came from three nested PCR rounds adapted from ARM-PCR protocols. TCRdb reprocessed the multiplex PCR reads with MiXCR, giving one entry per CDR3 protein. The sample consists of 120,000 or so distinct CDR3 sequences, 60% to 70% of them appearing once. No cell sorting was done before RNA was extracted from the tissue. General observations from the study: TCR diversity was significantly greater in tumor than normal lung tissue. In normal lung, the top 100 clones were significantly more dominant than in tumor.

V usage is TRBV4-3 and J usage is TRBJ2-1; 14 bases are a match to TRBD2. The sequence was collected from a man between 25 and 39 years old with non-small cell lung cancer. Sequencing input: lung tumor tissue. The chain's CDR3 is CASRTSGGAVGQFF. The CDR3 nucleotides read TGCGCCAGCAGGACTAGCGGGGGGGCCGTTGGGCAGTTCTTC.